Included here is one T cell receptor (beta chain) sequence, with context. This specimen belongs to a study of blood T cell repertoires in COVID-19. On the study more broadly: Some COVID-19 samples were acute and others convalescent; all came from the United States, Italy and Spain. PBMCs, B-cell-depleted T cells, or T cells were the source of the cDNA or gDNA that made up the material.

V lost 4 bases and J lost 1; bases outside the gene matches: 8. Germline-derived CDR1 and CDR2 are SGDLS and YYNGEE. This CDR3 has 16 amino acids. In the study's own analysis: Estimated nucleated cell counts came from reference gene primer amplification. TCRdb's table, derived via immunoSEQ multiplex PCR, lists solely in-frame clones and lacks some. V and J calls and clone size are as listed in that table; D and trimming were resolved from the DNA. The sample lists a few hundred thousand clones; approximately 92% were seen once. The TCR originated in a woman between 35 and 50 years old who had recovered from COVID-19. The sample comprised peripheral blood. The gene calls are TRBV9 and TRBJ2-3; 8 bases are a match to TRBD2. CDR3 coding DNA: TGTGCCAGCAGCAACCCTCTTAGCGGGGGCACAGATACGCAGTATTTT. Translating gives CASSNPLSGGTDTQYF.